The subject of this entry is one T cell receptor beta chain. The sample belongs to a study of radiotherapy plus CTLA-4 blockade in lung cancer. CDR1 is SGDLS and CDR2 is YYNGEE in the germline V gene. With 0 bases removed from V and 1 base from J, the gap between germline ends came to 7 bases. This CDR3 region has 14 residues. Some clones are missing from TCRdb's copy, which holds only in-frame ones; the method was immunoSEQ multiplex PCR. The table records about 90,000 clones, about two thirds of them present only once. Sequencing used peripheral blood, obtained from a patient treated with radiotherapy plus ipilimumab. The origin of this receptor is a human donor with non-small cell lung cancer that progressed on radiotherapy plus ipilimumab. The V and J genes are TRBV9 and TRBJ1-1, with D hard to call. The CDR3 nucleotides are TGTGCCAGCAGCGTAGGAGGAAGGAACACTGAAGCTTTCTTT. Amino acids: CASSVGGRNTEAFF.